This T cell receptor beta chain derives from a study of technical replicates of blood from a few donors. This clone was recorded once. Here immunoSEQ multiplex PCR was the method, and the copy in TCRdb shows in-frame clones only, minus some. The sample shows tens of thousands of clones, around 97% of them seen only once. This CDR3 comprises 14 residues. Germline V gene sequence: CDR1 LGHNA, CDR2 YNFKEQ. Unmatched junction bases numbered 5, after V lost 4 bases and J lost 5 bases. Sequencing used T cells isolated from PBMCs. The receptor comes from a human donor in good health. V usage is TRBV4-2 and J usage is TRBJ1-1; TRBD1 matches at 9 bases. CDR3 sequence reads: CASSLNRGPTEAFF. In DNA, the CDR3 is TGTGCCAGCAGCCTTAACAGGGGGCCTACTGAAGCTTTCTTT.